This T cell receptor (beta chain) was identified in a study of blood T cell repertoires in COVID-19. Here immunoSEQ multiplex PCR was the method, and the copy in TCRdb shows in-frame clones only, minus some. The repertoire includes roughly 160,000 clones, about 90% of them detected once, and about 6.5% sits in the top ten. V was pared by 2 bases and J by 0 bases, with 8 bases between. Germline-derived CDR1 and CDR2 are MNHNS and SASEGT. The CDR3 has 15 residues. The chain carries TRBV6-1 and TRBJ2-1; no clear D. The sequence came from a woman in her forties or fifties who had recovered from COVID-19. Sequences were obtained from PBMCs or T cells enriched from blood (not recorded which). The CDR3 DNA follows: TGTGCCAGCAGTGAATCCTATGCCTCCTACAATGAGCAGTTCTTC. It specifies CASSESYASYNEQFF.